These T cell receptor beta chains were read from a single sample in a study of T cell changes during pregnancy in multiple sclerosis. The data were produced by immunoSEQ multiplex PCR, yet TCRdb's version contains in-frame clones alone and is incomplete. The sample records 70,000 or so clones, approximately 91% being singletons. The sample consisted of CD4+ T cells from peripheral blood mononuclear cells, taken after pregnancy. The origin of the receptors is a female donor with multiple sclerosis, enrolled in a pregnancy study. CDR3s include the opening cysteine and the closing phenylalanine or tryptophan. The D gene is left open where the match is weak. Where a row states a size, it is once, few, many or the class of an expanded clone; other rows omit it.

NA,TRBJ2-2,NA,TRBV11-1,CASSLEGGGTGELFF,TGTGCCAGCAGCTTAGAAGGGGGGGGCACCGGGGAGCTGTTTTTT
NA,TRBJ2-7,NA,TRBV19,CASKAEASYEQYF,TGTGCCAGTAAGGCAGAGGCGTCCTACGAGCAGTACTTC
TRBD1,TRBJ2-6,NA,TRBV19,CASSRDSSSGANVLTF,TGTGCCAGTAGCAGGGACAGCTCGTCTGGGGCCAACGTCCTGACTTTC
TRBD1,TRBJ1-2,NA,TRBV5-1,CASSLDGTGVYGYTF,TGCGCCAGCAGCTTGGATGGGACAGGAGTCTATGGCTACACCTTC
TRBD2,TRBJ2-7,NA,TRBV27,CASSFALAGAYEQYF,TGTGCCAGCAGTTTTGCCCTAGCGGGAGCCTACGAGCAGTACTTC
TRBD1,TRBJ1-2,NA,TRBV5-1,CASSPRGGSYAYTF,TGCGCCAGCAGCCCCCGAGGGGGCTCCTATGCCTACACCTTC
NA,TRBJ1-4,NA,TRBV25-1,CASSETGGNEKLFF,TGTGCCAGCAGTGAGACCGGGGGTAATGAAAAACTGTTTTTT
NA,TRBJ1-3,NA,TRBV28,CATLPVGVLSPTIYF,TGTGCCACCCTCCCAGTCGGGGTCCTCTCCCCGACCATATATTTT
TRBD1,TRBJ1-2,NA,TRBV6-5,CASSYSSRGNGYTF,TGTGCCAGCAGTTACTCGTCCAGGGGGAATGGCTACACCTTC
TRBD2,TRBJ2-2,NA,TRBV5-1,CASSLATSGTRIGELFF,TGCGCCAGCAGCTTGGCGACTAGCGGGACGAGGATCGGGGAGCTGTTTTTT
TRBD2,TRBJ2-1,NA,TRBV4-2,CASSASGLAGGREQFF,TGTGCCAGCAGCGCAAGCGGACTAGCGGGAGGGCGTGAGCAGTTCTTC
NA,TRBJ2-5,NA,TRBV5-1,CASSQVPQETQYF,TGCGCCAGCAGTCAGGTGCCCCAAGAGACCCAGTACTTC
TRBD2,TRBJ2-1,NA,TRBV2,CASSPLAGGPYEQFF,TGTGCCAGCAGTCCCCTAGCGGGAGGGCCATATGAGCAGTTCTTC
TRBD1,TRBJ1-1,NA,TRBV6-5,CASSYPTGGHTEAFF,TGTGCCAGCAGTTACCCGACAGGGGGCCACACTGAAGCTTTCTTT
NA,TRBJ1-2,NA,TRBV7-9,CASSLEGGYGYTF,TGTGCCAGCAGCTTAGAGGGAGGCTATGGCTACACCTTC
NA,TRBJ2-2,NA,TRBV6-1,CASMRSPSNTGELFF,TGTGCCAGCATGCGGAGCCCCTCGAACACCGGGGAGCTGTTTTTT
NA,TRBJ1-1,NA,TRBV14,CASSQAQGEAFF,TGTGCCAGCAGCCAAGCGCAGGGGGAAGCTTTCTTT
TRBD2,TRBJ2-1,once,TRBV10-3,CAISDLAGATYNEQFF,TGTGCCATCAGTGATTTAGCGGGGGCTACCTACAATGAGCAGTTCTTC
TRBD1,TRBJ1-2,NA,TRBV2,CASRGDRGGNGYTF,TGTGCCAGCAGGGGGGACAGAGGAGGGAATGGCTACACCTTC
NA,TRBJ1-1,NA,TRBV5-6,CASTSTPGVGGTEAFF,TGTGCCAGCACCTCTACCCCCGGGGTGGGAGGCACTGAAGCTTTCTTT
TRBD2,TRBJ2-5,once,TRBV7-9,CASSPGVAGVGETQYF,TGTGCCAGCAGCCCCGGGGTAGCGGGGGTCGGAGAGACCCAGTACTTC
TRBD2,TRBJ2-7,NA,TRBV7-2,CASSCGGLAGGPFYEQYF,TGTGCCAGCAGCTGCGGCGGACTAGCGGGAGGCCCTTTCTACGAGCAGTACTTC
NA,TRBJ2-1,once,TRBV19,CASSAFSGVSYNEQFF,TGTGCCAGTAGTGCCTTCAGCGGAGTCTCCTACAATGAGCAGTTCTTC
TRBD2,TRBJ2-5,NA,TRBV18,CASSPLLAGGRETQYF,TGTGCCAGCTCACCACTACTAGCGGGTGGTAGGGAGACCCAGTACTTC
NA,TRBJ1-2,NA,TRBV15,CATSSTNIRVGNNYGYTF,TGTGCCACCAGCTCAACAAATATCAGGGTAGGGAATAACTATGGCTACACCTTC
TRBD1,TRBJ2-7,NA,TRBV28,CASSTGVYEQYF,TGTGCCAGCAGCACAGGGGTCTACGAGCAGTACTTC
NA,TRBJ1-1,NA,TRBV4-1,CASSPTPPGFMNTEAFF,TGCGCCAGCAGCCCGACCCCTCCGGGTTTCATGAACACTGAAGCTTTCTTT
TRBD1,TRBJ1-5,NA,TRBV7-6,CASSQGTGGSQPQHF,TGTGCCAGCAGCCAGGGGACAGGGGGCTCTCAGCCCCAGCATTTT
TRBD1,TRBJ1-1,NA,TRBV29-1,CSVGDREAEAFF,TGCAGCGTGGGGGACAGGGAGGCTGAAGCTTTCTTT
NA,TRBJ2-1,NA,TRBV5-1,CASSFGGTEYNEQFF,TGCGCCAGCAGCTTTGGCGGGACGGAGTACAATGAGCAGTTCTTC
NA,TRBJ1-1,NA,TRBV16,CASSQLYEAFF,TGTGCCAGCAGCCAATTATATGAAGCTTTCTTT
TRBD1,TRBJ2-7,once,TRBV10-3,CAITRDRVSEQYF,TGTGCCATCACAAGGGACAGGGTGTCCGAGCAGTACTTC
NA,TRBJ1-1,NA,TRBV6-1,CASKGGFGTEAFF,TGTGCCAGCAAGGGGGGGTTCGGGACTGAAGCTTTCTTT
TRBD1,TRBJ2-1,NA,TRBV30,CAWRPGQVFYNEQFF,TGTGCCTGGAGACCCGGACAGGTTTTCTACAATGAGCAGTTCTTC
NA,TRBJ1-3,NA,TRBV2,CASSQGFSGNTIYF,TGTGCCAGCAGTCAGGGGTTCTCTGGAAACACCATATATTTT
NA,TRBJ1-1,NA,TRBV27,CASSPLGELVNTEAFF,TGTGCCAGCAGTCCTCTCGGGGAGTTGGTGAACACTGAAGCTTTCTTT
TRBD2,TRBJ2-4,NA,TRBV9,CASSPRTSGGGGIQYF,TGTGCCAGCAGCCCGAGGACTAGCGGTGGGGGTGGCATTCAGTACTTC
NA,TRBJ2-2,NA,TRBV6-1,CASSELRRTGELFF,TGTGCCAGCAGTGAACTTCGTCGGACCGGGGAGCTGTTTTTT
TRBD1,TRBJ2-7,NA,TRBV29-1,CSVGQGDRYEQYF,TGCAGCGTTGGACAGGGGGATCGCTACGAGCAGTACTTC
NA,TRBJ1-5,NA,TRBV27,CASSGGGREPQHF,TGTGCCAGCAGTGGGGGAGGTAGGGAGCCCCAGCATTTT
TRBD1,TRBJ1-5,NA,TRBV5-1,CASSIGQGDQPQHF,TGCGCCAGCAGCATCGGACAGGGCGATCAGCCCCAGCATTTT
TRBD2,TRBJ2-7,NA,TRBV27,CASSFRTSGSYEQYF,TGTGCCAGCAGTTTTCGGACTAGCGGCTCCTACGAGCAGTACTTC
NA,TRBJ1-1,NA,TRBV6-1,CASSESREVRTEAFF,TGTGCCAGCAGTGAATCTAGAGAAGTGAGGACTGAAGCTTTCTTT
TRBD2,TRBJ2-1,NA,TRBV5-1,CASSFGGTSGSSDEQFF,TGCGCCAGCAGCTTCGGAGGGACTAGCGGGAGTTCGGATGAGCAGTTCTTC
NA,TRBJ2-1,NA,TRBV27,CASSPAGYNEQFF,TGTGCCAGCAGTCCGGCGGGTTACAATGAGCAGTTCTTC
TRBD1,TRBJ1-2,NA,TRBV9,CASTGGLNGYTF,TGTGCCAGCACAGGGGGACTCAATGGCTACACCTTC
TRBD2,TRBJ2-7,NA,TRBV2,CASRTDAGDLSYEQYF,TGTGCCAGCAGGACAGATGCGGGAGATCTTTCCTACGAGCAGTACTTC
TRBD1,TRBJ1-4,NA,TRBV29-1,CSAGAGGGWSEKLFF,TGCAGCGCGGGGGCAGGGGGCGGTTGGAGTGAAAAACTGTTTTTT
NA,TRBJ1-2,NA,TRBV6-1,CASSEVGANYGYTF,TGTGCCAGCAGTGAAGTGGGCGCTAACTATGGCTACACCTTC
TRBD2,TRBJ2-5,NA,TRBV5-5,CASSSPRAGGIQETQYF,TGTGCCAGCAGCTCGCCCCGGGCGGGGGGGATCCAAGAGACCCAGTACTTC
TRBD2,TRBJ2-7,NA,TRBV15,CATSPGLAGASEQYF,TGTGCCACCAGCCCTGGGCTAGCGGGGGCCTCCGAGCAGTACTTC
TRBD1,TRBJ2-2,NA,TRBV11-2,CASSRDRGTTTGELFF,TGTGCCAGCAGCCGTGACAGGGGGACAACAACCGGGGAGCTGTTTTTT
NA,TRBJ2-1,NA,TRBV25-1,CASSGVGGVSNEQFF,TGTGCCAGCAGTGGGGTCGGAGGGGTAAGCAATGAGCAGTTCTTC
NA,TRBJ1-5,NA,TRBV6-5,CASRSGGGSNQPQHF,TGTGCCAGCAGGTCCGGGGGGGGGAGCAATCAGCCCCAGCATTTT
NA,TRBJ2-5,NA,TRBV18,CASSEGYQETQYF,TGTGCCAGCTCAGAGGGATACCAAGAGACCCAGTACTTC